A single sample gave rise to the 4 T cell receptor beta chains below, sequenced in a study of T cell changes during pregnancy in multiple sclerosis. Clones were read by immunoSEQ multiplex PCR, and TCRdb kept only the in-frame ones, dropping some. There are just over 40,000 clones in the sample; over 70% occur only once, and approximately 5.1% lies in the top ten. The sample was peripheral blood, taken in the first trimester of pregnancy. All receptors come from a female donor in good health, enrolled as a control in a pregnancy study.

The chain carries TRBV6-5 and TRBJ2-2; D remains unclear. The CDR3 runs 11 residues. Deletions cut 5 bases from V and 5 bases from J, with 3 bases between. Germline CDR1 reads MNHEY; CDR2 reads SVGAGI. The CDR3 bases are TGTGCCAGCAGTCGGACCGGGGAGCTGTTTTTT. This encodes CASSRTGELFF.

This sequence joins TRBV19 and TRBJ2-5; TRBD2 aligns across 13 bases. The end of the DNA fits TRBJ2-7 better, so the J call may be wrong. The CDR3 runs to 16 residues. Germline V gene sequence: CDR1 LNHDA, CDR2 SQIVND (reference sequence). DNA of the CDR3: TGTGCCAGTAGTAGGGGACTAGCGGGGCTAACCTACGAGCAGTACTTC. Protein product: CASSRGLAGLTYEQYF.

This chain connects TRBV29-1 to TRBJ2-7, with D possibly TRBD2 on 7 matching bases. CDR1 is SQVTM and CDR2 is ANQGSEA in the germline V gene. The CDR3 has 13 amino acids. With 4 bases removed from V and 6 bases from J, the gap between germline ends came to 16 bases. Here the CDR3 DNA reads TGCAGCGTTGGGCTCAGGGGAGGGTTCGAGCAGTACTTC. This gives the protein CSVGLRGGFEQYF.

The rearrangement uses TRBV6-5 and TRBJ1-2; maybe TRBD1 (5 bases). Germline V gives CDR1 MNHEY, CDR2 SVGAGI. CDR3 length equals 15 residues. Trimming cost V 4 bases and J 7 bases, with 19 bases left between them. For the CDR3, the DNA is TGTGCCAGCAGTTCCTCGCCTGGACCGGGGGTTGGCTACACCTTC. This gives the protein CASSSSPGPGVGYTF.